These T cell receptor beta chains were read from a single sample in a study of shared clonotypes between healthy human individuals. The data were produced by immunoSEQ multiplex PCR, yet TCRdb's version contains in-frame clones alone and is incomplete. This sample has hundreds of thousands of clones, with around 75% found just once. Source material: PBMCs. The receptors stem from a middle-aged woman in good health. Some clones in this sample may be carry-over from other donors' samples. Both conserved end residues are part of each CDR3. D genes are given only for firm matches. The size field is filled for only some rows; it gives once, few, many or a size class.

-	TRBD2	TRBV6-5	TRBJ2-7	TGTGCCAGCAGCACTAGCGGGAAATCCTACGAGCAGTACTTC	CASSTSGKSYEQYF
-	TRBD1	TRBV9	TRBJ1-1	TGTGCCAGCAGCGCCAGACAGGGGGGGAAAATGAACACTGAAGCTTTCTTT	CASSARQGGKMNTEAFF
-	-	TRBV30	TRBJ2-5	TGTGCCTGGACAGGTCAAGAGACCCAGTACTTC	CAWTGQETQYF
-	-	TRBV19	TRBJ1-5	TGTGCCAGTAGTATAGTGGAAAGGCAGGCTTATAGCAATCAGCCCCAGCATTTT	CASSIVERQAYSNQPQHF
-	-	TRBV5-4	TRBJ1-2	TGTGCCAGCAGGGGCTGGGGTAACTATGGCTACACCTTC	CASRGWGNYGYTF
once	-	TRBV7-6	TRBJ1-2	TGTGCCAGCAGCTCCAGAGTGGGGCTCTATGGCTACACCTTC	CASSSRVGLYGYTF
-	TRBD2	TRBV28	TRBJ2-2	TGTGCCAGCGGGGGACTAGCGGCGAACACCGGGGAGCTGTTTTTT	CASGGLAANTGELFF
-	-	TRBV18	TRBJ2-2	TGTGCCAGCTCACCTCAGAACACCGGGGAGCTGTTTTTT	CASSPQNTGELFF
-	TRBD1	TRBV6-6	TRBJ2-1	TGTGCCACCGCGACGCCAGGGGGCCAGAATGAGCAGTTCTTC	CATATPGGQNEQFF
-	-	TRBV7-2	TRBJ2-2	TGTGCCAGCAGCTTAGCGACTTTTAACACCGGGGAGCTGTTTTTT	CASSLATFNTGELFF
-	TRBD1	TRBV5-1	TRBJ1-5	TGCGCCAGCAGCTTTGGGACAGGGGGATTTCAGCCCCAGCATTTT	CASSFGTGGFQPQHF
-	TRBD2	TRBV15	TRBJ2-1	TGTGCCACCAGCAGAGATTACTCCGGGACTAGTCATGAGCAGTTCTTC	CATSRDYSGTSHEQFF
-	-	TRBV2	TRBJ1-3	TGTGCCAGCAGTGGTGGTGGAAACACCATATATTTT	CASSGGGNTIYF
-	-	TRBV5-1	TRBJ1-1	TGCGCCAGCAGCTTGGCCCAAGTAAACACTGAAGCTTTCTTT	CASSLAQVNTEAFF
-	TRBD2	TRBV27	TRBJ2-3	TGTGCCAGCAGCAGTGGGACTAGCGGGGTTCGGAATACGCAGTATTTT	CASSSGTSGVRNTQYF
few	-	TRBV4-1	TRBJ2-2	TGCGCCAGCAGCCAAGTTCGGCTAGCGATATCGACCGGGGAGCTGTTTTTT	CASSQVRLAISTGELFF
-	TRBD1	TRBV7-9	TRBJ2-5	TGTGCCAGCAGCGACGACAGGGGCACCCAAGAGACCCAGTACTTC	CASSDDRGTQETQYF
-	TRBD2	TRBV5-1	TRBJ2-5	TGCGCCAGCAGCGAAGGACTAGCGGGAGCAGGAGAGCAGTACTTC	CASSEGLAGAGEQYF
once	-	TRBV7-8	TRBJ2-7	TGTGCCAGCAGCATGACTAGTTCCGAGCAGTACTTC	CASSMTSSEQYF
-	TRBD2	TRBV28	TRBJ2-1	TGTGCCAGCAGTTTAATGGGACTAGCGGGAGAAGATGAGCAGTTCTTC	CASSLMGLAGEDEQFF
-	-	TRBV6-1	TRBJ2-4	TGTGCCAGCAGTAGGGGCCTAGCCAAAAACATTCAGTACTTC	CASSRGLAKNIQYF
-	-	TRBV19	TRBJ2-3	TGTGCCAGTAGTGCTGGACTACCTAGCACAGATACGCAGTATTTT	CASSAGLPSTDTQYF
-	-	TRBV20-1	TRBJ1-2	TGCAGTGCGGGGGGAGGATATGGCTACACCTTC	CSAGGGYGYTF
-	TRBD2	TRBV18	TRBJ2-7	TGTGCCAGCTCTAGCGGGAGGAACTCCGAGCAGTACTTC	CASSSGRNSEQYF
few	-	TRBV7-2	TRBJ2-7	TGTGCCAGCAGCCCCGGTAGGCGCTACGAGCAGTACTTC	CASSPGRRYEQYF
-	TRBD1	TRBV7-7	TRBJ2-1	TGTGCTAGCAGCAAACGGACAGGGCTAGCCCCATCCTACAATGAGCAGTTCTTC	CASSKRTGLAPSYNEQFF
-	-	TRBV4-3	TRBJ1-5	TGCGCCAGCAGCCAAGATATAGGAGGGTCTGTTCAGCCCCAGCATTTT	CASSQDIGGSVQPQHF
-	-	TRBV4-3	TRBJ1-1	TGCGCCAGCAGCCTTAATGTGAACACTGAAGCTTTCTTT	CASSLNVNTEAFF
-	-	TRBV5-1	TRBJ2-5	TGCGCCAGCAGCTTGGTAGATAGGGAAGAGACCCAGTACTTC	CASSLVDREETQYF
few	-	TRBV11-2	TRBJ2-4	TGTGCCAGCAGCTCCCCAGTCACCAAAAACATTCAGTACTTC	CASSSPVTKNIQYF
-	-	TRBV27	TRBJ2-3	TGTGCCAGCACTCCTGGTAGGACGGCAGATACGCAGTATTTT	CASTPGRTADTQYF
many	TRBD2	TRBV11-2	TRBJ2-6	TGTGCCAGCAGCTTAAGGGGAGGGAGGCTCTCTGGGGCCAACGTCCTGACTTTC	CASSLRGGRLSGANVLTF
-	-	TRBV6-6	TRBJ2-7	TGTGCCAGCAGTCTTGACCGGGACCGCACCTACGAGCAGTACTTC	CASSLDRDRTYEQYF
few	TRBD1	TRBV2	TRBJ1-4	TGTGCCAGCAGTCTACAGGGGGTACTAAACGAAAAACTGTTTTTT	CASSLQGVLNEKLFF
-	-	TRBV7-3	TRBJ2-1	TGTGCCAGCAGTACAGGAGCCTCCTACAATGAGCAGTTCTTC	CASSTGASYNEQFF
-	TRBD2	TRBV4-1	TRBJ2-3	TGCGCCAGCAGCCCCGCGATAGCGGGAAACACAGATACGCAGTATTTT	CASSPAIAGNTDTQYF
many	-	TRBV6-1	TRBJ2-7	TGTGCCAGCAGTGAAAGCCCGGACCGGACCTACGAGCAGTACTTC	CASSESPDRTYEQYF
-	TRBD1	TRBV13	TRBJ2-2	TGTGCCAGCAGCCCTAACCCCTACCGGGACAGGGGGCTTGACGGGAGGGTTGACGGGGAGCTGTTTTTT	CASSPNPYRDRGLDGRVDGELFF
-	-	TRBV28	TRBJ2-7	TGTGCCAGCAGTTCCCGCCTCTACGAGCAGTACTTC	CASSSRLYEQYF
-	TRBD1	TRBV5-8	TRBJ2-3	TGTGCCAGCAGGGCGGTCACAGGGGCGCGAGATACGCAGTATTTT	CASRAVTGARDTQYF
-	TRBD2	TRBV23-1	TRBJ2-7	TGCGCCAGCAGTCAAAAATCCCGCGGGGGACGCATCGAGCCGGACTCGGGCTACGAGCAGTACTTC	CASSQKSRGGRIEPDSGYEQYF
-	TRBD2	TRBV2	TRBJ2-5	TGTGCCAGCAGTGAAGGGGGACTAGCGGGAGAGACCCAGTACTTC	CASSEGGLAGETQYF
once	-	TRBV29-1	TRBJ2-7	TGCAGCGCCGCACAGCTCTCCTCCGAGCAGTACTTC	CSAAQLSSEQYF
-	TRBD1	TRBV27	TRBJ2-7	TGTGCCAGCAGTACCTTGACAGGGGGCGAGCAGTACTTC	CASSTLTGGEQYF
-	-	TRBV6-5	TRBJ2-2	TGTATGACGGGAGCAAACACCGGGGAGCTGTTTTTT	CMTGANTGELFF
once	-	TRBV27	TRBJ2-2	TGTGCCAGCAGTGCCTCCGGGACCTTTACCGGGGAGCTGTTTTTT	CASSASGTFTGELFF
-	TRBD2	TRBV11-2	TRBJ2-2	TGTGCCAGCAGCTGGGGACTAGCGGGACGGGGGGAGCTGTTTTTT	CASSWGLAGRGELFF
-	TRBD1	TRBV30	TRBJ2-5	TGTGCCTGGAGTGTAGGACAGGCGGGGACCCAGTACTTC	CAWSVGQAGTQYF
-	TRBD2	TRBV7-2	TRBJ2-1	TGTGCCAGCAGCACGGGACTAGCGGGAGAGGGGTTCTACAATGAGCAGTTCTTC	CASSTGLAGEGFYNEQFF
-	TRBD2	TRBV7-2	TRBJ2-7	TGTGCCAGCAGCCCTCGGTCTAGCGGGATGTTCGAGCAGTACTTC	CASSPRSSGMFEQYF
-	-	TRBV7-2	TRBJ2-1	TGTGCCAGCAGCTTAGTTTTTGCCGGGAATGAGCAGTTCTTC	CASSLVFAGNEQFF
-	-	TRBV27	TRBJ2-1	TGTGCCAGCAGTTTATCCACCTACAATGAGCAGTTCTTC	CASSLSTYNEQFF